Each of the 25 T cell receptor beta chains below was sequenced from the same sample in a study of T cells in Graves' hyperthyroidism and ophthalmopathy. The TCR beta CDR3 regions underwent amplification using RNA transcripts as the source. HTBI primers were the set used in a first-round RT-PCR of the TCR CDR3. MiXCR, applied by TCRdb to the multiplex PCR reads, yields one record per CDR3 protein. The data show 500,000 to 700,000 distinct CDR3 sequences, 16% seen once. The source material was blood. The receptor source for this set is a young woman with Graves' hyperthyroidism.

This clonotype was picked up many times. The CDR3 loop reads CARRQVYNEQFF. CDR3 bases: TGTGCCAGGAGACAGGTGTACAATGAGCAGTTCTTC. This chain joins TRBV2 and TRBJ2-1; maybe TRBD1 (6 bases). V was clipped by 9 bases and J by 4 bases, with 10 bases between them. The CDR3 runs 12 residues. Germline V gives CDR1 SNHLY, CDR2 FYNNEI.

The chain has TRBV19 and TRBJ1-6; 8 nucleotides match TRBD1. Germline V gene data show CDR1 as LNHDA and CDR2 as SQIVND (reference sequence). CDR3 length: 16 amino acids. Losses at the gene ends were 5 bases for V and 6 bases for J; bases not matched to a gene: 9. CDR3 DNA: TGTGCCAGTAGTGGACAAACGGGACAGGCTAATTCACCCCTCCACTTT. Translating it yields CASSGQTGQANSPLHF.

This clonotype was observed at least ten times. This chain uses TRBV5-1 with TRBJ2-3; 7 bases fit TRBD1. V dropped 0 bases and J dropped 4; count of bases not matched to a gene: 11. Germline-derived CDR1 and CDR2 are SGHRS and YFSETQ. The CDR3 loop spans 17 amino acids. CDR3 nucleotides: TGCGCCAGCAGCTTGGCCATAGGGGGCGGTCCCCCAGATACGCAGTATTTT. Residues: CASSLAIGGGPPDTQYF.

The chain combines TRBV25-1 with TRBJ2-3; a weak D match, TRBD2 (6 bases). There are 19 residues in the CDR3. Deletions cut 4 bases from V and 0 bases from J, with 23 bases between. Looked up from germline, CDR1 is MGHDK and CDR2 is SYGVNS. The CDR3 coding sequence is TGTGCCAGCAGTGGGCCAGGGACTCCCGACCCTCCTAGCACAGATACGCAGTATTTT. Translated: CASSGPGTPDPPSTDTQYF.

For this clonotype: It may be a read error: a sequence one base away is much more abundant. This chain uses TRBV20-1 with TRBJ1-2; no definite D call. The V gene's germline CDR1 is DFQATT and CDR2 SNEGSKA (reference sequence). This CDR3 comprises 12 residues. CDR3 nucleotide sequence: TGCAGTGCTAAGAGGGATAACTATGGCTCCACCTTC. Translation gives CSAKRDNYGSTF.

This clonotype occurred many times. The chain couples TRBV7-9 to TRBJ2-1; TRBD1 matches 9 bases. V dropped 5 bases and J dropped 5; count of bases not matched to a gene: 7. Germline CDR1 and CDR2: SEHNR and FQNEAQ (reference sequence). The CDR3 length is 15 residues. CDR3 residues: CASSPWTGVNNEQFF. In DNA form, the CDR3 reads TGTGCCAGCAGCCCATGGACAGGGGTCAACAATGAGCAGTTCTTC.

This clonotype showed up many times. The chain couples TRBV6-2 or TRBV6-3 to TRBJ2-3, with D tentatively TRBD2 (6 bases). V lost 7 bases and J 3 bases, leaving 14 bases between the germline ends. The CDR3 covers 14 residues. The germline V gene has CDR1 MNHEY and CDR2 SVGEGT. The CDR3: CASIPAGRTDTQYF. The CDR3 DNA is TGTGCCAGCATCCCCGCGGGGCGGACAGATACGCAGTATTTT.

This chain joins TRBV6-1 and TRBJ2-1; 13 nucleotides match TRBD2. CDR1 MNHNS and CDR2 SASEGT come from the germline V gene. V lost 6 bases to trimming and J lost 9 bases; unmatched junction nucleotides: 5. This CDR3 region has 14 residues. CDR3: CASRVTSGGSEQFF. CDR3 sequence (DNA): TGTGCCAGCAGGGTGACTAGCGGGGGGTCTGAGCAGTTCTTC.

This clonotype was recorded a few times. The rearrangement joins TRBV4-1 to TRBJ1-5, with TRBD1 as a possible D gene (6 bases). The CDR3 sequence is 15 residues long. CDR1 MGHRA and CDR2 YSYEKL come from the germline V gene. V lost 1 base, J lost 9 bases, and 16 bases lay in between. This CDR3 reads CASSQVRGWKGPQHF. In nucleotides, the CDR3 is TGCGCCAGCAGCCAAGTCAGGGGCTGGAAGGGGCCCCAGCATTTT.

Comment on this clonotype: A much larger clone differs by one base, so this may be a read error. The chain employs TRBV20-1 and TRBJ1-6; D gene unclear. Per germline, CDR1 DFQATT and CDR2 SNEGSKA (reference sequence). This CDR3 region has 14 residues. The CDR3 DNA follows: TGCAGTGCCCATTCGGGCTCCTATAATTCACCCCGCCACTTT. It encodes CSAHSGSYNSPRHF.

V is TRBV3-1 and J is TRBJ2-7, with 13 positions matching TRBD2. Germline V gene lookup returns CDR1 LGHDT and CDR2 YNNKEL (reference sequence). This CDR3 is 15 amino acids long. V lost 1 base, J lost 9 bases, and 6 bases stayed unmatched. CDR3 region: CASSQGGLAGSRQYF. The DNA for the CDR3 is TGTGCCAGCAGCCAAGGGGGACTAGCGGGATCCAGGCAGTACTTC.

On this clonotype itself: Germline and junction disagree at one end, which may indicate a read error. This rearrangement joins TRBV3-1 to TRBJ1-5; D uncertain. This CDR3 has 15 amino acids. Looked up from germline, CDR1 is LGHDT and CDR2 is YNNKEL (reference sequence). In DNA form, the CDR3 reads TGTGCCAGCAGCCAAGGCGGTTATAGCAATCAGTCCCAGCGTTTT. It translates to CASSQGGYSNQSQRF.

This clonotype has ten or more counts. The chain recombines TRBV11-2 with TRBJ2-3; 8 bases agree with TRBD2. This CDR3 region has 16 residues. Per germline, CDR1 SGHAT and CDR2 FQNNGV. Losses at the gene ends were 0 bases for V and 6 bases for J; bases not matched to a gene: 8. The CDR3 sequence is CASSLDGGTSADTQYF. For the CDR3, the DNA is TGTGCCAGCAGCTTAGACGGGGGGACTAGTGCGGATACGCAGTATTTT.

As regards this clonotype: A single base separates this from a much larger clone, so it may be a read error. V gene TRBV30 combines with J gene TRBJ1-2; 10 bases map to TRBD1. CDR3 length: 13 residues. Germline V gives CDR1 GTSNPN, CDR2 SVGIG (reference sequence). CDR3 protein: CAWSRQGARGCTF. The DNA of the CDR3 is TGTGCCTGGAGTCGACAGGGGGCGCGTGGCTGCACCTTC.

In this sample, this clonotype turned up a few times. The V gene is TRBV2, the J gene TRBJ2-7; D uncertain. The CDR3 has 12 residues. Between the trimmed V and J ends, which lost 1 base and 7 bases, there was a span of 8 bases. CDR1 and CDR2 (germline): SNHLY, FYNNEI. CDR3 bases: TGTGCCAGCAGTGAAGAGGGTCGGGAGCAGTACTTC. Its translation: CASSEEGREQYF. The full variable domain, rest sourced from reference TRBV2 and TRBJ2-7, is EPEVTQTPSHQVTQMGQEVILRCVPISNHLYFYWYRQILGQKVEFLVSFYNNEISEKSEIFDDQFSVERPDGSNFTLKIRSTKLEDSAMYFCASSEEGREQYFGPGTRLTVT.

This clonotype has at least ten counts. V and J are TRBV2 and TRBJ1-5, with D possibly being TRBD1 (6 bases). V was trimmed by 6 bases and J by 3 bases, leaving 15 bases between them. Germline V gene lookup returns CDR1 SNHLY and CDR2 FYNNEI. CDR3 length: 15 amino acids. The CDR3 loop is CASSTGQPNNQPQHF. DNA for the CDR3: TGTGCCAGCAGCACCGGACAGCCGAACAATCAGCCCCAGCATTTT. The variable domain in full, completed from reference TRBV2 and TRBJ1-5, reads EPEVTQTPSHQVTQMGQEVILRCVPISNHLYFYWYRQILGQKVEFLVSFYNNEISEKSEIFDDQFSVERPDGSNFTLKIRSTKLEDSAMYFCASSTGQPNNQPQHFGDGTRLSIL.

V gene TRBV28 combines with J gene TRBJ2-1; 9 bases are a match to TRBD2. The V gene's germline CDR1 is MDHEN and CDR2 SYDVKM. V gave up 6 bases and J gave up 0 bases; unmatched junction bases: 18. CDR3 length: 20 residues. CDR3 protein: CASSPGWAGGPGSSYNEQFF. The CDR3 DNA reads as TGTGCCAGCAGCCCCGGCTGGGCGGGAGGGCCCGGTAGCTCCTACAATGAGCAGTTCTTC.

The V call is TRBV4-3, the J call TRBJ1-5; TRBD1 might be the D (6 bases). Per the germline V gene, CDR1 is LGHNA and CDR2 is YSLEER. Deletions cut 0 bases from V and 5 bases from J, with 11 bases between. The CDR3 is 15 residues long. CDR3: CASSQDRGGHQPQHF. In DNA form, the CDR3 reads TGCGCCAGCAGCCAAGATCGCGGGGGGCATCAGCCCCAGCATTTT.

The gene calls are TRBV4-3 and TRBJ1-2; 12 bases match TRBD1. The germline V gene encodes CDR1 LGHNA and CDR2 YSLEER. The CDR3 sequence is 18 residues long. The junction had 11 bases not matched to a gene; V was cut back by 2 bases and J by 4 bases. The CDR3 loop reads CASSQTGTGGAGFYGYTF. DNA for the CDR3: TGCGCCAGCAGCCAAACCGGGACAGGGGGCGCGGGGTTCTATGGCTACACCTTC.

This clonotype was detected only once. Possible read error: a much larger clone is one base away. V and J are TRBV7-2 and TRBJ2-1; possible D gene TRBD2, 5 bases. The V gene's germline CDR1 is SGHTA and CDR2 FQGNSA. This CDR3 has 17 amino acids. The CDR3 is CASSLMRRSRSCNEQFF. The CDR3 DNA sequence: TGTGCCAGCAGCTTAATGAGGAGGTCCCGCTCCTGCAATGAGCAGTTCTTC.

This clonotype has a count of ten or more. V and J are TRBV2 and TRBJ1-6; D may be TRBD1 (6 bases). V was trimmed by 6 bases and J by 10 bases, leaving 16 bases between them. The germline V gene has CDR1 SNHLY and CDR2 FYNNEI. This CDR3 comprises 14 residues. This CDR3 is CASSPNRVQSPLHF. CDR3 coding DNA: TGTGCCAGCAGCCCCAACAGGGTACAGTCACCCCTCCACTTT.

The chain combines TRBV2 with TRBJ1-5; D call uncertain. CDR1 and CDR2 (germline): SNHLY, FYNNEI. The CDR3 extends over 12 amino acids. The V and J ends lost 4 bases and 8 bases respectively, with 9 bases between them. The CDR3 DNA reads TGTGCCAGCAGTGTTCGGTCGGAGCCCCAGCATTTT. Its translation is CASSVRSEPQHF.

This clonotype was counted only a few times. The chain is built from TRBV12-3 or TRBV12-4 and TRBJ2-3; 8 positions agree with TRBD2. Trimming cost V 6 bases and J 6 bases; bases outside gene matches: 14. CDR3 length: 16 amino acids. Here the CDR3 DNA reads TGTGCCAGCAGCACCGGGACTAGAGTCGTCAAGGATACGCAGTATTTT. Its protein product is CASSTGTRVVKDTQYF.

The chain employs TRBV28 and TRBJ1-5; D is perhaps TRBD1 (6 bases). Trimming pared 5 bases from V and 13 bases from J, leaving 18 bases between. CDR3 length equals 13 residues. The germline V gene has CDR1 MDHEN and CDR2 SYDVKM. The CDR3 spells CASSPQGFGTQHF. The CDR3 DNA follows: TGTGCCAGCAGTCCTCAGGGTTTCGGGACACAGCATTTT.

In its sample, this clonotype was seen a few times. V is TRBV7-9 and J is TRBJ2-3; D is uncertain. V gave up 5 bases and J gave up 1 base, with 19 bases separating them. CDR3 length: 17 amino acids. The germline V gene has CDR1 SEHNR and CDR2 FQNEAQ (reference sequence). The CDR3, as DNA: TGTGCCAGCAGCCCGTCCGGGCCCTGGGTCGGCACAGATACGCAGTATTTT. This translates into CASSPSGPWVGTDTQYF.